This T cell receptor (beta chain) was retrieved from a study of cytomegalovirus exposure and HLA in healthy donors. Study-wide findings and caveats: Some highly shared sequence variants likely arose as a pipeline artifact. It was about 180 TCR beta chains that were listed as cytomegalovirus-associated.

Donors had nominal health at sampling but likely had unrecorded immune exposures. As regards this clone: What it binds is not known.

Vbeta (60) and Jbeta (13) primers were used in the PCR. The repertoire was sequenced with immunoSEQ multiplex PCR; TCRdb's copy has only in-frame clones and lacks some. In all, the sample yields around 50,000 clones. CDR1 LNHDA and CDR2 SQIVND come from the germline V gene (reference sequence). This CDR3 spans 13 amino acids. V lost 1 base and J 3 bases, leaving 6 bases between the germline ends. Sequencing was carried out using PBMCs. The chain links TRBV19 to TRBJ1-2; D call uncertain. The source is a woman aged 40 to 50 in good health and CMV-seronegative. The CDR3 region is CASSIGFDYGYTF. The CDR3 DNA sequence: TGTGCCAGTAGTATAGGTTTCGACTATGGCTACACCTTC.